The clone carrying this TCR beta chain was picked up many times. CDR3 length equals 12 residues. Per germline, CDR1 SGHNT and CDR2 YENEEA. Trimming removed 1 base at V and 8 bases at J, with 8 bases between. The data are from a study of T cells in Graves' hyperthyroidism and ophthalmopathy. RNA transcripts served as the template for amplifying TCR beta CDR3 regions. The HTBI set primed first-round TCR CDR3 RT-PCR. From the multiplex PCR reads, TCRdb called clonotypes with MiXCR, one entry per CDR3 protein. This sample carries 500,000 to 600,000 distinct CDR3 sequences, about a sixth of them seen once, and the ten largest clones take roughly 18%.

The specimen was blood. This chain links TRBV11-3 with TRBJ1-1, with unresolved D. This TCR derives from a young woman with Graves' hyperthyroidism. The CDR3 sequence is CASSLARLEAFF. CDR3 DNA sequence: TGTGCCAGCAGCTTAGCGAGACTCGAAGCTTTCTTT.